The next 8 T cell receptor beta chains were all read from a single sample in a study of early T cells in non-severe SARS-CoV-2 infection. Via MiXCR, TCRdb re-called the 5' RACE reads, giving one row per CDR3 protein. The data hold tens of thousands of distinct CDR3 sequences, with about a tenth observed a single time. Source material: whole blood. The receptor set was obtained from an adult who was a healthcare worker with PCR-confirmed SARS-CoV-2 infection or an uninfected control (not recorded which).

This clonotype has a handful of counts. This chain uses TRBV12-3 or TRBV12-4 with TRBJ1-2; TRBD1 is a possible D gene (5 bases). The V and J ends lost 3 bases and 1 base respectively, with 6 bases between them. This CDR3 is built from 13 residues. The chain's CDR3 is CASSFQGNYGYTF. Written as DNA, the CDR3 is TGTGCCAGCAGTTTTCAGGGTAACTATGGCTACACCTTC.

This clonotype turned up a few times. This rearrangement joins TRBV10-3 to TRBJ1-2; perhaps TRBD1 as D (5 bases). CDR3 size: 14 residues. Trimming took 8 bases from V and 2 from J, leaving 15 bases between them. Germline CDR1 ENHRY, CDR2 SYGVKD. CDR3 in amino acids: CAIRSGDGNYGYTF. The CDR3 DNA sequence: TGTGCCATCCGTTCTGGGGACGGCAACTATGGCTACACCTTC.

This sequence joins TRBV20-1 and TRBJ2-7; D is possibly TRBD2 (6 bases). Trimming took off 5 bases at V and 4 bases at J, with 12 bases between the two ends. CDR1 is DFQATT, CDR2 SNEGSKA, per germline (reference sequence). This CDR3 is built from 12 residues. CDR3 protein: CSAPVEGYEQYF. CDR3 bases: TGCAGTGCTCCAGTGGAGGGTTACGAGCAGTACTTC.

This sequence joins TRBV5-1 and TRBJ2-2, with D possibly TRBD1 on 6 matching bases. This CDR3 contains 15 residues. V lost 2 bases and J lost 2, with 10 bases in between. Germline V lookup: CDR1 SGHRS, CDR2 YFSETQ. CDR3 in DNA: TGCGCCAGCAGCTTTTTGGACAGCAACACCGGGGAGCTGTTTTTT. Protein sequence: CASSFLDSNTGELFF.

In its sample, this clonotype was seen a few times. The CDR3 nucleotides read TGTGCCAGCAGTTACGACCGAATGCCGGGAGCTACTGGCTACACCTTC. Its translation is CASSYDRMPGATGYTF. V usage is TRBV5-6 and J usage is TRBJ1-2; D unclear. Trimming cost V 5 bases and J 7 bases, with 24 bases left between them. The CDR3 is 16 amino acids. In germline, CDR1 is SGHDT, CDR2 YYEEEE.

This clonotype was seen ten or more times. The J gene is TRBJ2-5, the V gene TRBV2, with 7 positions matching TRBD1. Trimming removed 7 bases from V and 4 bases from J; junction bases left unmatched: 12. CDR3 length: 15 residues. Germline V lookup: CDR1 SNHLY, CDR2 FYNNEI. The CDR3 sequence: CASTDRQGILETQYF. The CDR3 DNA reads as TGTGCCAGCACGGATCGACAGGGCATCCTAGAGACCCAGTACTTC.

V gene TRBV2 combines with J gene TRBJ2-2; D unclear. The ends were cut back, 8 bases at V and 1 base at J, with 11 bases in the middle. Germline V CDR1 and CDR2: SNHLY, FYNNEI. The CDR3 runs 14 residues. CDR3 nucleotide sequence: TGTGCCAGCTCCCCTTCAAGGAACACCGGGGAGCTGTTTTTT. Its protein product is CASSPSRNTGELFF.

The rearrangement joins TRBV3-1 to TRBJ1-1; the match to TRBD1 covers 8 bases. Germline CDR1 and CDR2: LGHDT and YNNKEL (reference sequence). J lost 5 bases, V lost 3 bases, and 5 bases had no gene match. The CDR3 runs 14 residues. The CDR3 is CASSQRRGRTEAFF. In DNA, the CDR3 is TGTGCCAGCAGCCAGCGCAGGGGGCGGACTGAAGCTTTCTTT. Full variable domain (outside the CDR3, taken from reference TRBV3-1 and TRBJ1-1): DTAVSQTPKYLVTQMGNDKSIKCEQNLGHDTMYWYKQDSKKFLKIMFSYNNKELIINETVPNRFSPKSPDKAHLNLHINSLELGDSAVYFCASSQRRGRTEAFFGQGTRLTVV.